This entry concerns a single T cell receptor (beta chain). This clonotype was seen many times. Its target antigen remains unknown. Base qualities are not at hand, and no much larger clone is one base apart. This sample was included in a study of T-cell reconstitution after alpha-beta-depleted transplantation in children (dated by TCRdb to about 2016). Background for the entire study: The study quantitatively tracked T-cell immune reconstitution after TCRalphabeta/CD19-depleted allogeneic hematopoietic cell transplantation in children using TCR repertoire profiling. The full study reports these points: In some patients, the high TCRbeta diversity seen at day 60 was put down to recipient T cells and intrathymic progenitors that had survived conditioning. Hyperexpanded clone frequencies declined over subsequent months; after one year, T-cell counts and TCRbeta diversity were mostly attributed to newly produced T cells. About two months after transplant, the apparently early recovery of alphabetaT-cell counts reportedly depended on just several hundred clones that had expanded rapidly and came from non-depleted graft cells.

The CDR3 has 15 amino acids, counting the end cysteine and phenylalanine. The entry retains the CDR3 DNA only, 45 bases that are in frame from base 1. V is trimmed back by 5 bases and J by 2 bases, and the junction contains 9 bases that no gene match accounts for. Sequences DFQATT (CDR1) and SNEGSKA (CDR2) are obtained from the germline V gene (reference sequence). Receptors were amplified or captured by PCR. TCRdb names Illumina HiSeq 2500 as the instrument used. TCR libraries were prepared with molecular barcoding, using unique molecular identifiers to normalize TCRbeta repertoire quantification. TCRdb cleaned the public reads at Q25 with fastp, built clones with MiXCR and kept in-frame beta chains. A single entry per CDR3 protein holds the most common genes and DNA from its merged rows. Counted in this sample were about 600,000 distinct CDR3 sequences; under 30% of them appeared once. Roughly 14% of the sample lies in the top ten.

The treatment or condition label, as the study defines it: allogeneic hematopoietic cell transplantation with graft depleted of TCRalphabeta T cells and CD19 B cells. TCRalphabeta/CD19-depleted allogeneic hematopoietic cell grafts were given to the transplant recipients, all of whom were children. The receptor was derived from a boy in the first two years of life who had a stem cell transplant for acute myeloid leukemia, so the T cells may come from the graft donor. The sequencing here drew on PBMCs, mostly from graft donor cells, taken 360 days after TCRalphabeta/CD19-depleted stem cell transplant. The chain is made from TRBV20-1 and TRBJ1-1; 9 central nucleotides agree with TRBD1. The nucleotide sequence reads TGCAGTGCTGGCCTCGGACAGGGGCGTAACACTGAAGCTTTCTTT. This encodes CSAGLGQGRNTEAFF.